The present TCR beta chain was sequenced within a study of monozygotic twins with cystic fibrosis. Study summary: Roughly 2.8 micrograms of fragmented DNA underwent approximately 15 PCR cycles for library preparation.

Study conclusions and caveats: In 13 of 16 pairs, V gene usage was closest to the co-twin's. Low clonality (median approximately 0.0095) suggested a mostly naive repertoire.

Profiled with immunoSEQ multiplex PCR; TCRdb holds only in-frame clones, not every one. The sample comprises tens of thousands of clones, around nine tenths of which are singletons, and 0.19% rests with the top ten. As concerns this clone: Its antigen is not identified.

CDR1 and CDR2 (germline): LGHNA, YSLEER. The CDR3 totals 19 residues. With 2 bases clipped from V and 0 bases from J, the junction kept 5 bases outside the gene matches. Source material: blood. The rearrangement links TRBV4-3 to TRBJ2-1; 15 nucleotides align to TRBD2. This receptor was obtained from a boy aged 2-15 years with cystic fibrosis. For the CDR3, the DNA is TGCGCCAGCAGCCAATCCGGGACTAGCGGGGGGCGCTCCTACAATGAGCAGTTCTTC. Translating gives CASSQSGTSGGRSYNEQFF.